This TCR beta chain was sequenced during a study of T cell responses to AZD1222 COVID-19 vaccine (dated by TCRdb to 2020 to 2022). Context from the whole study: TCR sequencing covered over 230 trial participants: 200 to 220 given two doses of AZD1222 and around 25 given two doses of MenACWY control vaccine. Trial participants were enrolled by age into 18-55, 56-69 and 70-plus year subgroups, with roughly 150, 30 and 60 TCR-sequenced participants respectively. The study at large found these results: In the small 56-69-year group, the increase in depth fell short of significance, most likely because of low power. Spike-specific TCR breadth and depth rose significantly after two AZD1222 doses compared with day 0 and with MenACWY recipients. The whole spike protein was spanned by vaccine-associated CD4 TCRs, and dominant responses were seen in regions 160-218 and 743-854. Epitopes outside the regions mutated in the B.1.351 and B.1.1.7 variants were reportedly recognized by nearly half of the unique spike-specific TCRs. Only five to seven AZD1222 recipients were SARS-CoV-2 seropositive at baseline, limiting conclusions about previously exposed vaccinees. Participants were mostly white British and included more females than males, and it was suggested by the authors that clonal diversity may have been underestimated. Because no day 14 peak-response samples were available, repertoires were characterized only after the peak T cell response.

From cysteine to phenylalanine, the CDR3 is 15 amino acids long. Only the CDR3 DNA is retained, 45 bases long and in frame from the first base. The CDR1 and CDR2 encoded by the germline V gene are SGHRS and YFSETQ. Trimmed from V: 3 bases; trimmed from J: 3 bases; junction bases lacking a gene match: 6. The CDR3 regions of human TCRbeta chains were subjected to immunosequencing. The authors' analysis ran thus. Repertoire TCRs were matched against a reference library of SARS-CoV-2-specific TCRs generated with the MIRA antigen-specificity platform. Breadth meant the fraction of unique TCRs that were SARS-CoV-2-associated, whereas depth meant the fraction of total T cells that were SARS-CoV-2-associated. Using the MIRA data, each spike-specific TCR was mapped to the spike region that the TCR reacts to and placed in a CD4 or CD8 class. Log10-transformed breadth and depth values were compared by one-way ANOVA with Sidak's multiple comparisons tests. TCRdb limited this immuneACCESS table to in-frame rearrangements with V and J called. A share of clones is missing; checked studies link under half to unresolved V genes, and the rest is unexplained. The V and J calls and clone size are taken from that table; D and trimming were inferred from the DNA. In all, the sample holds around 66,000 clones, and 60% to 85% of those were seen once. The ten largest clones capture approximately 23% of the sample.

On this clone: Its antigen is not yet known. Within one base of it there is no much larger clone, and no base qualities were kept.

Interpreted using the paper, the time point label stands for: baseline before first vaccination. This specimen's treatment or condition label, per the study, means: meningococcal conjugate vaccine given as trial control. Vaccinee samples were obtained from the UK trials COV001 and COV002, which included a single-blind randomized controlled phase 2/3 trial of AZD1222 (ChAdOx1 nCoV-19) in healthy adults. For TCRbeta chain sequencing, PBMC samples were collected from trial participants at day 0 and at day 28 after the second dose. This specimen was peripheral blood, taken on day 0 of MenACWY control vaccination. The chain employs TRBV5-1 and TRBJ1-1; a stretch of 9 junction bases matches TRBD1. This sequence originates from an adult in good health. The bases read TGCGCCAGCAGCTCGGGGAACAGGGGGCACACTGAAGCTTTCTTT. It translates to CASSSGNRGHTEAFF. Here the CDR3 is joined to the reference TRBV5-1 and TRBJ1-1 genes, and the full variable domain is: KAGVTQTPRYLIKTRGQQVTLSCSPISGHRSVSWYQQTPGQGLQFLFEYFSETQRNKGNFPGRFSGRQFSNSRSEMNVSTLELGDSALYLCASSSGNRGHTEAFFGQGTRLTVV.